One and the same sample provided the 29 T cell receptor gamma chains below, sequenced in a study of Vδ1+ human thymocytes. Notes on the study in general: Thymic TRG and TRD repertoires appeared highly polyclonal, with Gaussian CDR3 length distributions.

These TCRs are of unknown antigen specificity. Sequences come from RNA converted to cDNA by reverse transcription. The CDR3 regions were amplified by multiplex PCR from V-gene primers to a constant-region primer. With CATT, TCRdb re-called clones from the multiplex PCR reads. The top ten hold about 1.9% of the sample, which has tens of thousands of gamma-chain clones, approximately 15% seen once. Sequencing used Vdelta1+ gamma-delta thymocytes from the thymus. Documented subset: FACS-sorted CD3+ TCRalphabeta- TCRVdelta1+ TCRVdelta2- thymocytes. These receptors were taken from a child younger than two who had congenital heart surgery.

The chain recombines TRGV4 with TRGJ1 or TRGJ2. The CDR3 has 12 residues. Unmatched junction bases numbered 15, after V lost 9 bases and J lost 10 bases. CDR1 is EGSTGY, CDR2 YDSYTSSV, per germline. The DNA for the CDR3 is TGTGCCACCGGCCCGAGTGGGAAGAAGAAACTCTTT. Translating gives CATGPSGKKKLF.

Comment on this clone: One end of the junction is discordant with germline, which a read error may explain. The chain is built from TRGV9 and TRGJ1 or TRGJ2. This CDR3 has 12 amino acids. The germline gives CDR1 GITISATS, CDR2 ISYDGTV (reference sequence). The CDR3 DNA reads as TGTGCCTTGTGGGAGGGATATTATAATAAACTCTTT. This translates into CALWEGYYNKLF.

There are a few counts of this clone. V gene TRGV2 combines with J gene TRGJ1 or TRGJ2. Per the germline V gene, CDR1 is EGSNGY and CDR2 is YDSYNSKV. After removal of 1 base from V and 3 bases from J, the junction contained 3 bases not matched to a gene. The CDR3 has 13 residues. The CDR3 sequence: CATWDGCYYKKLF. DNA for the CDR3: TGTGCCACCTGGGACGGCTGTTATTATAAGAAACTCTTT.

This clone was counted a few times. The chain carries TRGV2 and TRGJP2. This CDR3 has 12 amino acids. Germline V CDR1 and CDR2: EGSNGY, YDSYNSKV. Trimming at V came to 9 bases and at J to 0 bases, leaving 1 base not matched to a gene. CDR3 sequence: CATNSSDWIKTF. CDR3 DNA sequence: TGTGCCACCAATAGTAGTGATTGGATCAAGACGTTT.

This clone has just a few counts. The J gene is TRGJ1 or TRGJ2, the V gene TRGV5. The CDR3 runs 12 residues. The junction had 7 bases not matched to a gene; V was cut back by 0 bases and J by 11 bases. Per germline, CDR1 VINAFY and CDR2 YDVSNSKD. The CDR3 spells CATWDRPLEKLF. For the CDR3, the DNA is TGTGCCACCTGGGACAGGCCTCTGGAGAAACTCTTT.

By share, this clone counts as medium-sized. V and J are TRGV4 and TRGJ1 or TRGJ2. The CDR3 has 11 amino acids. Per the germline V gene, CDR1 is EGSTGY and CDR2 is YDSYTSSV. V shed 6 bases, J shed 4 bases, and the junction held 3 bases outside the gene matches. The CDR3 sequence is CATWTYYKKLF. CDR3 coding DNA: TGTGCCACCTGGACCTATTATAAGAAACTCTTT.

This sequence joins TRGV3 and TRGJ1 or TRGJ2. There are 11 residues in the CDR3. Trimming removed 6 bases from V and 4 bases from J; junction bases left unmatched: 3. CDR1 and CDR2 (germline): VTNTFY, YDVSTARD (reference sequence). The CDR3 DNA reads TGTGCCACCTGGACGTATTATAAGAAACTCTTT. Translation: CATWTYYKKLF.

This clone was seen more than once but under ten times. This rearrangement joins TRGV2 to TRGJP2. Per the germline V gene, CDR1 is EGSNGY and CDR2 is YDSYNSKV. CDR3 size: 13 residues. The trim removed 6 bases at V and 3 bases at J, leaving 4 bases unmatched. The CDR3 sequence: CATWSRSDWIKTF. CDR3 DNA: TGTGCCACCTGGAGCCGTAGTGATTGGATCAAGACGTTT.

This rearrangement joins TRGV8 to TRGJ1 or TRGJ2. The CDR3 runs 10 residues. Germline V gives CDR1 VENAVY, CDR2 YDSYNSRV. V trimming: 5 bases; J trimming: 9 bases; junction bases outside the gene matches: 4. CDR3 residues: CATWGPKKLF. In DNA form, the CDR3 reads TGTGCCACCTGGGGCCCTAAGAAACTCTTT.

J is TRGJ1 or TRGJ2 and V is TRGV4. Per germline, CDR1 EGSTGY and CDR2 YDSYTSSV. The CDR3 loop spans 13 amino acids. After removal of 6 bases from V and 7 bases from J, the junction contained 12 bases not matched to a gene. In nucleotides, the CDR3 is TGTGCCACCTGGATCCCTTCGGGCTATAAGAAACTCTTT. Translation gives CATWIPSGYKKLF.

This clone was observed a handful of times. This rearrangement joins TRGV8 to TRGJ1 or TRGJ2. The V gene's germline CDR1 is VENAVY and CDR2 YDSYNSRV. The CDR3 is 11 amino acids. With V trimmed by 5 bases and J by 9 bases, 7 bases remained unmatched. CDR3 region: CATWGYRKKLF. The DNA for the CDR3 is TGTGCCACCTGGGGGTACCGTAAGAAACTCTTT.

This clone occurred a few times. The sample carries other DNA sequences with the same CDR3. V gene TRGV3 combines with J gene TRGJ1 or TRGJ2. V shed 0 bases, J shed 10 bases, and the junction held 6 bases outside the gene matches. The V gene's germline CDR1 is VTNTFY and CDR2 YDVSTARD (reference sequence). The CDR3 spans 12 residues. CDR3: CATWDRPRKKLF. The CDR3 bases are TGTGCCACCTGGGACAGGCCCCGGAAGAAACTCTTT.

This rearrangement joins TRGV9 to TRGJ1 or TRGJ2. The CDR3 loop spans 12 amino acids. Losses at the gene ends were 1 base for V and 9 bases for J; bases not matched to a gene: 6. Germline CDR1 is GITISATS and CDR2 is ISYDGTV (reference sequence). CDR3 coding DNA: TGTGCCTTGTGGGAGGTTAAAATTAAGAAACTCTTT. Amino acid sequence: CALWEVKIKKLF.

This clone was found a few times. One end of the junction does not line up with germline, which may come from a read error. This chain connects TRGV2 to TRGJ1 or TRGJ2. CDR3 length: 11 residues. CDR1 is EGSNGY and CDR2 is YDSYNSKV in the germline V gene. The CDR3 DNA is TGTGCCACCTGGGGCGGGCTCGAGAAACTCTTT. As protein: CATWGGLEKLF.

Judged by abundance, this clone is medium-sized. V is TRGV4 and J is TRGJ1 or TRGJ2. CDR3 length: 10 residues. In germline, CDR1 is EGSTGY, CDR2 YDSYTSSV. V lost 4 bases and J lost 12; bases outside the gene matches: 6. The CDR3 DNA sequence: TGTGCCACCTGGGAGTGGGGGAAACTCTTT. Its translation is CATWEWGKLF.

The chain carries TRGV4 and TRGJP2. Germline assignment: CDR1 EGSTGY and CDR2 YDSYTSSV. V shed 5 bases and J 4 bases; nucleotides not matched to a gene: 4. The CDR3 extends over 13 amino acids. CDR3 DNA: TGTGCCACCTGGGGAATTAGTGATTGGATCAAGACGTTT. Translating it yields CATWGISDWIKTF.

This clone turned up a few times. The chain recombines TRGV3 with TRGJ1 or TRGJ2. The germline V gene encodes CDR1 VTNTFY and CDR2 YDVSTARD (reference sequence). The CDR3 loop spans 12 amino acids. V lost 6 bases to trimming and J lost 9 bases; unmatched junction nucleotides: 11. CDR3 sequence (DNA): TGTGCCACCTGGCGGAATGCTCCTAAGAAACTCTTT. It encodes CATWRNAPKKLF.

In its sample, this clone is medium-sized. This chain uses TRGV5 with TRGJ1 or TRGJ2. Germline-derived CDR1 and CDR2 are VINAFY and YDVSNSKD. CDR3 length: 11 residues. After removal of 3 bases from V and 8 bases from J, the junction contained 4 bases not matched to a gene. As DNA, the CDR3 is TGTGCCACCTGGGACGGAAATAAGAAACTCTTT. This sequence encodes CATWDGNKKLF.

This clone was observed a few times. The chain links TRGV5 to TRGJ1 or TRGJ2. V shed 0 bases, J shed 4 bases, and the junction held 9 bases outside the gene matches. The CDR3 loop spans 15 amino acids. From germline, CDR1 is VINAFY and CDR2 YDVSNSKD. CDR3 loop: CATWDRPVRYYKKLF. The DNA of the CDR3 is TGTGCCACCTGGGACAGGCCGGTAAGGTATTATAAGAAACTCTTT.

This clone was seen a handful of times. The gene calls are TRGV4 and TRGJ1 or TRGJ2. Trimming cost V 5 bases and J 4 bases; bases outside gene matches: 5. The CDR3 consists of 12 residues. CDR1 is EGSTGY and CDR2 is YDSYTSSV in the germline V gene. CDR3 amino acids: CATWVVYYKKLF. The CDR3 nucleotides read TGTGCCACCTGGGTCGTATATTATAAGAAACTCTTT.

This chain uses TRGV2 with TRGJ1 or TRGJ2. Germline-derived CDR1 and CDR2 are EGSNGY and YDSYNSKV. Germline trimming cut 0 bases from V and 1 base from J; bases unmatched to any gene: 6. This CDR3 contains 15 residues. The CDR3 loop reads CATWDGRFNYYKKLF. The CDR3 DNA sequence: TGTGCCACCTGGGACGGGCGCTTTAATTATTATAAGAAACTCTTT.

This clone was seen a few times. The chain employs TRGV2 and TRGJ1 or TRGJ2. CDR1 EGSNGY and CDR2 YDSYNSKV come from the germline V gene. The V segment lost 0 bases and the J segment 6 bases; nucleotides outside the gene matches: 5. CDR3 length: 13 amino acids. The CDR3: CATWDGPSYKKLF. CDR3 DNA: TGTGCCACCTGGGACGGGCCGTCTTATAAGAAACTCTTT.

Judged by abundance, this clone is medium-sized. The chain is built from TRGV9 and TRGJP1. Germline V gives CDR1 GITISATS, CDR2 ISYDGTV (reference sequence). CDR3 length: 13 amino acids. Trimming removed 4 bases from V and 1 base from J; junction bases left unmatched: 0. CDR3 sequence reads: CALWDTTGWFKIF. Written as DNA, the CDR3 is TGTGCCTTGTGGGATACCACTGGTTGGTTCAAGATATTT.

The chain employs TRGV8 and TRGJ1 or TRGJ2. Germline V gene sequence: CDR1 VENAVY, CDR2 YDSYNSRV. The CDR3 has 14 amino acids. J was trimmed by 0 bases and V by 5 bases; bases with no gene match: 7. The CDR3: CATWGPSNYYKKLF. In DNA, the CDR3 is TGTGCCACCTGGGGCCCGTCGAATTATTATAAGAAACTCTTT.

The rearrangement joins TRGV8 to TRGJ1 or TRGJ2. Germline V lookup: CDR1 VENAVY, CDR2 YDSYNSRV. This CDR3 region has 14 residues. Trimming cost V 1 base and J 0 bases; bases outside gene matches: 3. The CDR3 coding sequence is TGTGCCACCTGGGATAGTGAGAATTATTATAAGAAACTCTTT. Its translation is CATWDSENYYKKLF.

A remark on this clone: At one boundary the junction diverges from the germline segment, which might be a read error. The sample contains more than one DNA sequence encoding this CDR3. The chain combines TRGV4 with TRGJ1 or TRGJ2. Germline CDR1 is EGSTGY and CDR2 is YDSYTSSV. The CDR3 has 11 residues. In DNA, the CDR3 is TGTGCCACCTGGAATGGCAATAAGAAACTCTTT. This gives the protein CATWNGNKKLF.

This chain connects TRGV8 to TRGJ1 or TRGJ2. V shed 3 bases, J shed 5 bases, and the junction held 19 bases outside the gene matches. Germline CDR1 and CDR2: VENAVY and YDSYNSRV. CDR3 length: 17 amino acids. The CDR3 DNA is TGTGCCACCTGGGATCCGTTCTCGTTCGTAACGAATTATAAGAAACTCTTT. Translating it yields CATWDPFSFVTNYKKLF.

In the case of this clone: Compared with germline, one end of the junction differs, possibly owing to a read error. Distinct nucleotide sequences in the sample also encode this CDR3. V is TRGV4 and J is TRGJ1 or TRGJ2. CDR3 length: 16 amino acids. The germline V gene encodes CDR1 EGSTGY and CDR2 YDSYTSSV. The CDR3 region is CATWNGVGGNHYKKLF. Here the CDR3 DNA reads TGTGCCACCTGGAATGGGGTGGGGGGCAACCATTATAAGAAACTCTTT.

This clone was detected a few times. The junction shows a germline mismatch at one end, possibly a read error. This chain connects TRGV4 to TRGJ1 or TRGJ2. CDR3 size: 12 residues. Germline values: CDR1 EGSTGY, CDR2 YDSYTSSV. The CDR3 reads CATWNGPLKKLF. In nucleotides, the CDR3 is TGTGCCACCTGGAATGGGCCTCTTAAGAAACTCTTT.